What follows are 31 T cell receptor beta chains derived from one specimen sequenced in a study of shared clonotypes between healthy human individuals. Clones were read by immunoSEQ multiplex PCR, and TCRdb kept only the in-frame ones, dropping some. The data contain roughly 2.1 million clones, about 93% of them singletons. Naive CD8 isolation took CD45RO-negative cells positively selected for CCR7 and excluded terminally differentiated effector memory CD45RA+ cells. What was sequenced was naive CD8+ T cells from PBMCs. The receptors stem from a man in his late teens or twenties in good health. Some clones in this sample may be carry-over from other donors' samples.

A remark on this clone: Other DNA sequences in this specimen translate into the identical CDR3. The chain couples TRBV27 to TRBJ2-5; the D gene is possibly TRBD2 (5 bases). CDR1 is MNHEY, CDR2 SMNVEV, per germline (reference sequence). The CDR3 contains 14 residues. Trimming took off 3 bases at V and 0 bases at J, with 8 bases between the two ends. The CDR3 bases are TGTGCCAGCAGTTTTATTAGCGACCAAGAGACCCAGTACTTC. Amino acid sequence: CASSFISDQETQYF.

DNA for the CDR3: TGTGCCAGCAGTTTATACGGGACAGGGGCGAACACTGAAGCTTTCTTT. This encodes CASSLYGTGANTEAFF. This chain uses TRBV27 with TRBJ1-1; 10 bases agree with TRBD1. After removal of 1 base from V and 1 base from J, the junction contained 3 bases not matched to a gene. The germline CDR1 and CDR2 sequences are MNHEY and SMNVEV (reference sequence). CDR3 length: 16 amino acids.

This sequence joins TRBV30 and TRBJ2-6, with unresolved D. CDR3 size: 17 residues. The V and J ends lost 5 bases and 1 base respectively, with 18 bases between them. Germline V gene data show CDR1 as GTSNPN and CDR2 as SVGIG (reference sequence). The CDR3 DNA sequence: TGTGCCTGGGGTAAGAAGTATCTCCAATCTGGGGCCAACGTCCTGACTTTC. It is translated as CAWGKKYLQSGANVLTF.

The rearrangement joins TRBV9 to TRBJ2-7; perhaps D is TRBD1 or TRBD2 (5 bases each). This CDR3 comprises 16 residues. Germline V CDR1 and CDR2: SGDLS, YYNGEE. The ends were cut back, 3 bases at V and 0 bases at J, with 16 bases in the middle. CDR3 loop: CASSEGPSPGSYEQYF. CDR3 coding DNA: TGTGCCAGCAGCGAGGGACCGTCTCCGGGCTCCTACGAGCAGTACTTC.

The chain links TRBV15 to TRBJ2-1; no clear D gene. V was clipped by 7 bases and J by 6 bases, with 13 bases between them. Germline V gene sequence: CDR1 LNHNV, CDR2 YYDKDF (reference sequence). This CDR3 has 13 residues. The DNA of the CDR3 is TGTGCCACCACCGGACCCCCCATCAATGAGCAGTTCTTC. This codes for CATTGPPINEQFF.

V and J are TRBV9 and TRBJ2-5; TRBD2 matches 8 bases. Germline assignment: CDR1 SGDLS and CDR2 YYNGEE. The CDR3 loop spans 15 amino acids. V shed 4 bases and J 2 bases; nucleotides not matched to a gene: 7. In DNA form, the CDR3 reads TGTGCCAGCAGCCGGGGGGGAGGACCTCAAGAGACCCAGTACTTC. Translating it yields CASSRGGGPQETQYF. Together with reference TRBV9 and TRBJ2-5, the CDR3 gives the full variable domain: DSGVTQTPKHLITATGQRVTLRCSPRSGDLSVYWYQQSLDQGLQFLIQYYNGEERAKGNILERFSAQQFPDLHSELNLSSLELGDSALYFCASSRGGGPQETQYFGPGTRLLVL.

The CDR3 loop reads CASSDPAAGYYNEQFF. The CDR3 region has the DNA TGTGCCAGCAGTGACCCCGCAGCCGGGTACTACAATGAGCAGTTCTTC. The rearrangement links TRBV2 to TRBJ2-1; D not certain. This CDR3 contains 16 residues. Germline CDR1 SNHLY, CDR2 FYNNEI. V was trimmed by 3 bases and J by 3 bases, leaving 15 bases between them.

Points on this clone: Other DNA variants within this sample encode the same CDR3. The CDR3 region has the DNA TGTGCCAGCAGTTTTGGTCTAGCGGGCTACGAGCAGTACTTC. This encodes CASSFGLAGYEQYF. The chain is built from TRBV27 and TRBJ2-7, with TRBD2 identical over 8 bases. This CDR3 is built from 14 residues. Germline CDR1 and CDR2: MNHEY and SMNVEV (reference sequence). V dropped 3 bases and J dropped 3; count of bases not matched to a gene: 4.

This sequence joins TRBV28 and TRBJ1-2, with D uncertain. This CDR3 has 17 residues. The germline V gene encodes CDR1 MDHEN and CDR2 SYDVKM. The ends were cut back, 8 bases at V and 6 bases at J, with 28 bases in the middle. The DNA for the CDR3 is TGTGCCAGCCACAGTTACGATCGTTCTTGGGGTTTGAATGGCTACACCTTC. This codes for CASHSYDRSWGLNGYTF.

The chain recombines TRBV2 with TRBJ2-3; a possible D gene is TRBD1 (6 bases). The CDR3 is 14 amino acids. Per the germline V gene, CDR1 is SNHLY and CDR2 is FYNNEI. V was shortened by 6 bases and J by 4 bases, with 14 bases between the two germline ends. CDR3 amino acids: CASRGAWSADTQYF. In DNA form, the CDR3 reads TGTGCCAGCAGGGGGGCATGGTCCGCAGATACGCAGTATTTT. The complete variable domain, with remaining parts taken from reference TRBV2 and TRBJ2-3, reads EPEVTQTPSHQVTQMGQEVILRCVPISNHLYFYWYRQILGQKVEFLVSFYNNEISEKSEIFDDQFSVERPDGSNFTLKIRSTKLEDSAMYFCASRGAWSADTQYFGPGTRLTVL.

The chain has TRBV11-2 and TRBJ2-2, with D tentatively TRBD2 (6 bases). The V and J ends lost 5 bases and 8 bases respectively, with 27 bases between them. CDR3 length equals 18 residues. CDR1 and CDR2 from the germline V gene are SGHAT and FQNNGV. CDR3 bases: TGTGCCAGCAGCCCAAGCGCGGTACACGGAGGGCCCTCAGGGGAGCTGTTTTTT. It translates to CASSPSAVHGGPSGELFF. Full variable domain (outside the CDR3, taken from reference TRBV11-2 and TRBJ2-2): EAGVAQSPRYKIIEKRQSVAFWCNPISGHATLYWYQQILGQGPKLLIQFQNNGVVDDSQLPKDRFSAERLKGVDSTLKIQPAKLEDSAVYLCASSPSAVHGGPSGELFFGEGSRLTVL.

This chain connects TRBV2 to TRBJ1-5; a possible D gene is TRBD1 (6 bases). The V end was cut by 7 bases, the J end by 2 bases, with 15 bases between. CDR3 length: 15 residues. Germline values: CDR1 SNHLY, CDR2 FYNNEI. The CDR3 DNA sequence: TGTGCCAGCACCGCTCGGGGGGCAGGCAATCAGCCCCAGCATTTT. Residues: CASTARGAGNQPQHF.

The chain is built from TRBV7-6 and TRBJ1-4; TRBD1 agrees at 10 bases. V shed 4 bases and J 8 bases; nucleotides not matched to a gene: 7. Germline V gene data show CDR1 as SGHVS and CDR2 as FNYEAQ. The CDR3 extends over 15 amino acids. This CDR3 is CASSSEGTGEEKLFF. CDR3 bases: TGTGCCAGCAGCTCTGAGGGGACAGGGGAGGAAAAACTGTTTTTT. The full variable domain, its missing parts supplied by reference TRBV7-6 and TRBJ1-4, is GAGVSQSPRYKVTKRGQDVALRCDPISGHVSLYWYRQALGQGPEFLTYFNYEAQQDKSGLPNDRFSAERPEGSISTLTIQRTEQRDSAMYRCASSSEGTGEEKLFFGSGTQLSVL.

The rearrangement uses TRBV19 and TRBJ1-1; D is unresolved. CDR3 size: 13 residues. CDR1 LNHDA and CDR2 SQIVND come from the germline V gene (reference sequence). V lost 3 bases, J lost 7 bases, and 12 bases lay in between. The CDR3 DNA reads as TGTGCCAGTAGTATTAGGGCAGAGGGTGAAGCTTTCTTT. Its translation is CASSIRAEGEAFF.

The table lists this clone with a count of one. The chain employs TRBV7-9 and TRBJ2-7, with D tentatively TRBD2 (5 bases). Germline-derived CDR1 and CDR2 are SEHNR and FQNEAQ (reference sequence). Trimming cost V 4 bases and J 1 base, with 14 bases left between them. The CDR3 is 15 residues long. In DNA form, the CDR3 reads TGTGCCAGCAGCTCGGCATACCGGGGTTCCTACGAGCAGTACTTC. This gives the protein CASSSAYRGSYEQYF.

This chain connects TRBV7-9 to TRBJ2-3; tentatively, D is TRBD1 (6 bases). This CDR3 contains 16 residues. The V end was cut by 5 bases, the J end by 5 bases, with 20 bases between. CDR1 SEHNR and CDR2 FQNEAQ come from the germline V gene (reference sequence). The CDR3: CASSPPKQGLGDTQYF. In DNA, the CDR3 is TGTGCCAGCAGCCCTCCAAAGCAGGGGCTGGGAGATACGCAGTATTTT.

The chain carries TRBV5-6 and TRBJ2-2; TRBD1 matches at 7 bases. V gave up 1 base and J gave up 6 bases; unmatched junction bases: 6. The CDR3 covers 15 residues. CDR1 SGHDT and CDR2 YYEEEE come from the germline V gene. The CDR3 loop reads CASSLLQGTPGELFF. The CDR3 nucleotides read TGTGCCAGCAGCTTGTTACAGGGGACCCCCGGGGAGCTGTTTTTT.

This clone has a single count. The chain uses TRBV2 and TRBJ2-7, with D unclear. Germline V gene sequence: CDR1 SNHLY, CDR2 FYNNEI. The CDR3 has 14 residues. V was cut by 0 bases and J by 4 bases, with 10 bases left in between. CDR3 sequence (DNA): TGTGCCAGCAGTGAAGCCCCCTCATCTTACGAGCAGTACTTC. It is translated as CASSEAPSSYEQYF.

Concerning this clone: Additional DNA sequences in this sample encode the identical CDR3. The V call is TRBV5-1, the J call TRBJ2-3; 10 bases line up with TRBD2. The CDR3 totals 15 residues. Looked up from germline, CDR1 is SGHRS and CDR2 is YFSETQ. The junction had 3 bases not matched to a gene; V was cut back by 0 bases and J by 5 bases. The CDR3 sequence is CASSLGTSGRDTQYF. CDR3 in DNA: TGCGCCAGCAGCTTGGGGACTAGCGGACGAGATACGCAGTATTTT.

The chain recombines TRBV5-1 with TRBJ1-5, with 8 positions matching TRBD1. This CDR3 comprises 15 residues. Germline CDR1 and CDR2: SGHRS and YFSETQ. V was pared by 4 bases and J by 9 bases, with 12 bases of the junction left unmatched. This CDR3 reads CASSGRDRNGRPQHF. The CDR3 bases are TGCGCCAGCAGCGGCCGGGACAGGAATGGTCGGCCCCAGCATTTT.

The chain carries TRBV2 and TRBJ2-3, with 9 bases identical to TRBD2. V lost 8 bases, J lost 2 bases, and 11 bases stayed unmatched. The CDR3 consists of 16 residues. CDR1 and CDR2 from the germline V gene are SNHLY and FYNNEI. For the CDR3, the DNA is TGTGCCAGCCTTGCGGGGGCGGGAGGGACCACAGATACGCAGTATTTT. This encodes CASLAGAGGTTDTQYF.

The chain is built from TRBV9 and TRBJ1-4; possibly TRBD1 for D (6 bases). Trimming stripped 3 bases from V and 0 bases from J, with 9 bases between. The CDR3 extends over 15 amino acids. Per the germline V gene, CDR1 is SGDLS and CDR2 is YYNGEE. The DNA for the CDR3 is TGTGCCAGCAGCGCCCGACAGGCAACTAATGAAAAACTGTTTTTT. It codes for CASSARQATNEKLFF.

This clone has only one observation. The rearrangement uses TRBV11-2 and TRBJ1-3; no clear D gene. Per the germline V gene, CDR1 is SGHAT and CDR2 is FQNNGV. The CDR3 length is 13 residues. V shed 5 bases and J shed 4 bases, with 9 bases lying between them. This CDR3 reads CASSLDRGNTIYF. The CDR3 bases are TGTGCCAGCAGCCTCGACCGAGGAAACACCATATATTTT. Drawing the rest from reference TRBV11-2 and TRBJ1-3, the complete variable domain is EAGVAQSPRYKIIEKRQSVAFWCNPISGHATLYWYQQILGQGPKLLIQFQNNGVVDDSQLPKDRFSAERLKGVDSTLKIQPAKLEDSAVYLCASSLDRGNTIYFGEGSWLTVV.

The chain uses TRBV4-1 and TRBJ1-1; no definite D call. CDR1 and CDR2 from the germline V gene are MGHRA and YSYEKL. The CDR3 consists of 13 residues. The V end lost 4 bases, the J end lost 4 bases, and 10 bases lay between the germline ends. Written as DNA, the CDR3 is TGCGCCAGCAGCCTTACTGGGATCACTGAAGCTTTCTTT. Its protein is CASSLTGITEAFF.

The chain is built from TRBV7-9 and TRBJ2-2; tentatively, D is TRBD2 (5 bases). This CDR3 has 14 amino acids. Per the germline V gene, CDR1 is SEHNR and CDR2 is FQNEAQ (reference sequence). The V end lost 5 bases, the J end lost 4 bases, and 11 bases lay between the germline ends. CDR3 nucleotide sequence: TGTGCCAGCAGCCCCCCGGGGTTCACCGGGGAGCTGTTTTTT. As protein: CASSPPGFTGELFF.

The chain couples TRBV6-5 to TRBJ2-7; 7 bases match TRBD2. The V and J ends lost 0 bases and 7 bases, in that order; junction bases with no gene match: 12. CDR3 length equals 16 residues. Germline CDR1 and CDR2: MNHEY and SVGAGI. The DNA of the CDR3 is TGTGCCAGCAGTTACTCCTGGACTAGGAGTTTTGAGGAGCAGTACTTC. Protein product: CASSYSWTRSFEEQYF.

J is TRBJ2-1 and V is TRBV4-1, with unresolved D. The length of the CDR3 is 15 residues. The ends were cut back, 3 bases at V and 0 bases at J, with 9 bases in the middle. Germline V gives CDR1 MGHRA, CDR2 YSYEKL. The CDR3 sequence is CASSQAVSSYNEQFF. The CDR3 nucleotides are TGCGCCAGCAGCCAGGCGGTTAGCTCCTACAATGAGCAGTTCTTC.

As for this clone: Other DNA sequences in this specimen translate into the identical CDR3. The V gene is TRBV7-9, the J gene TRBJ2-5, with 14 nucleotides matching TRBD2. This CDR3 region has 16 residues. Germline trimming cut 5 bases from V and 5 bases from J; bases unmatched to any gene: 7. Germline CDR1 reads SEHNR; CDR2 reads FQNEAQ (reference sequence). The CDR3 is CASSLGTSGSQETQYF. The CDR3 coding sequence is TGTGCCAGCAGCCTAGGGACTAGCGGGAGCCAGGAGACCCAGTACTTC.

The chain combines TRBV19 with TRBJ2-2; 7 bases line up with TRBD2. Trimming took 4 bases from V and 2 from J; bases not matched to a gene: 10. Germline CDR1 reads LNHDA; CDR2 reads SQIVND (reference sequence). The CDR3 consists of 17 residues. CDR3 DNA: TGTGCCAGTAGTAGGGGAAGGAGCGGGACTAACACCGGGGAGCTGTTTTTT. Its protein product is CASSRGRSGTNTGELFF.

This clone was picked up one time. V usage is TRBV6-6 and J usage is TRBJ2-7; the D is unclear. The germline V gene encodes CDR1 MNHNY and CDR2 SVGAGI (reference sequence). V lost 7 bases to trimming and J lost 6 bases, with 10 bases between them. The CDR3 extends over 11 amino acids. CDR3 nucleotides: TGTGCCAGCATGTGGGCTAGCGAGCAGTACTTC. Translation gives CASMWASEQYF.

V gene TRBV7-6 combines with J gene TRBJ2-5; D is possibly TRBD2 (6 bases). The V gene's germline CDR1 is SGHVS and CDR2 FNYEAQ. Trimming stripped 5 bases from V and 5 bases from J, with 18 bases between. This CDR3 region has 15 residues. The CDR3 nucleotides are TGTGCCAGCAGCCCCGCCCCAGGGACTGTGGAGACCCAGTACTTC. This codes for CASSPAPGTVETQYF.